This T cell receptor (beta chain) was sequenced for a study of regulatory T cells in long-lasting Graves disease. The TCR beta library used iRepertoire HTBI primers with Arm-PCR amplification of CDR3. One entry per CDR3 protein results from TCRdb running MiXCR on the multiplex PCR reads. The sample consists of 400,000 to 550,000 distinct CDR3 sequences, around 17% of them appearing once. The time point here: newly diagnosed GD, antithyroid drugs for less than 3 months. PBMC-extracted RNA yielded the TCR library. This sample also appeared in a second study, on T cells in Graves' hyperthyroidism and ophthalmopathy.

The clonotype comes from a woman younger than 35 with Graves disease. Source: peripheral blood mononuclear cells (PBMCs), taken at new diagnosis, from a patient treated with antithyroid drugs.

The CDR3 protein is CASSEMPSGSLHEQYF. The CDR3 DNA sequence: TGTGCCAGCAGTGAAATGCCTAGCGGGAGTTTACACGAGCAGTACTTC. The genes are TRBV6-1 and TRBJ2-7; 10 bases agree with TRBD2. V gave up 2 bases and J gave up 5 bases; unmatched junction bases: 9. This CDR3 is 16 amino acids long. The V gene's germline CDR1 is MNHNS and CDR2 SASEGT.